The source of this T cell receptor beta chain is a study of T cell changes during pregnancy in multiple sclerosis. This table comes from immunoSEQ multiplex PCR, and its TCRdb copy is limited to in-frame clones, with some not included. The sample contains roughly 53,000 clones, around 91% of which appear only once. The origin of this receptor is a female donor in good health, enrolled as a control in a pregnancy study. The sample was CD4+ T cells from peripheral blood mononuclear cells, taken in the second trimester of pregnancy.

Here the CDR3 DNA reads TGCGCCAGCAGCTCGATCGGGACAGTCAACGTCGCCCAACGCGGCTACACCTTC. This gives the protein CASSSIGTVNVAQRGYTF. The chain recombines TRBV5-1 with TRBJ1-2, with 7 bases aligning to TRBD1. CDR3 length equals 18 residues. Germline lookup yields CDR1 SGHRS and CDR2 YFSETQ. The J segment lost 8 bases and the V segment lost 3 bases, leaving 22 bases of the junction unmatched.